This passage covers 21 T cell receptor beta chains from one sample sequenced in a study of blood T cell repertoires in COVID-19. Using immunoSEQ multiplex PCR, the repertoire was profiled, and TCRdb retains in-frame clones only, with some absent. Of fewer than 250,000 clones in the sample, 70% to 90% were seen once. Sequenced material: peripheral blood. The receptors were sampled from a woman between 50 and 59 years old with acute or convalescent COVID-19.

CDR3: CASSLEEGAHGYTF. The CDR3 region has the DNA TGTGCCAGCAGCTTAGAGGAGGGGGCGCATGGCTACACCTTC. This rearrangement joins TRBV7-9 to TRBJ1-2; 7 bases align to TRBD1. Germline V gene lookup returns CDR1 SEHNR and CDR2 FQNEAQ (reference sequence). J lost 6 bases, V lost 1 base, and 5 bases had no gene match. This CDR3 is built from 14 residues.

The rearrangement joins TRBV6-2 or TRBV6-3 to TRBJ1-5; 7 bases match TRBD1. The germline CDR1 and CDR2 sequences are MNHEY and SVGEGT. The CDR3 totals 15 residues. Unmatched junction bases numbered 5, after V lost 0 bases and J lost 6 bases. CDR3 protein: CASSYSRTGGQPQHF. In DNA, the CDR3 is TGTGCCAGCAGTTACTCAAGGACAGGAGGTCAGCCCCAGCATTTT.

The rearrangement joins TRBV29-1 to TRBJ1-2, with D perhaps matching TRBD1 (6 bases). Between the trimmed V and J ends, which lost 4 bases and 3 bases, there was a span of 12 bases. CDR1 SQVTM and CDR2 ANQGSEA come from the germline V gene. CDR3 length: 13 amino acids. The CDR3 sequence: CSVGVGADYGYTF. As DNA, the CDR3 is TGCAGCGTTGGTGTGGGGGCCGACTATGGCTACACCTTC. The full variable domain, its missing parts supplied by reference TRBV29-1 and TRBJ1-2, is SAVISQKPSRDICQRGTSLTIQCQVDSQVTMMFWYRQQPGQSLTLIATANQGSEATYESGFVIDKFPISRPNLTFSTLTVSNMSPEDSSIYLCSVGVGADYGYTFGSGTRLTVV.

The CDR3 loop reads CAGGPMHFYEQYF. As DNA, the CDR3 is TGTGCCGGGGGCCCTATGCACTTCTACGAGCAGTACTTC. This chain links TRBV30 with TRBJ2-7, with D perhaps TRBD1 (6 bases). Trimming took 8 bases from V and 3 from J, leaving 17 bases between them. The CDR3 length is 13 residues. CDR1 and CDR2 (germline): GTSNPN, SVGIG (reference sequence).

This chain links TRBV13 with TRBJ1-1; 9 bases agree with TRBD1. Per the germline V gene, CDR1 is PRHDT and CDR2 is FYEKMQ (reference sequence). V was pared by 3 bases and J by 6 bases, with 2 bases of the junction left unmatched. The CDR3 extends over 13 amino acids. As DNA, the CDR3 is TGTGCCAGCAGCTTTACAGGGGGCCCTGAAGCTTTCTTT. Translating it yields CASSFTGGPEAFF.

This clone has only one observation. This sequence joins TRBV6-6 and TRBJ2-3, with D perhaps TRBD2 (5 bases). Germline CDR1 MNHNY, CDR2 SVGAGI (reference sequence). V lost 5 bases to trimming and J lost 3 bases, with 12 bases between them. The CDR3 has 14 amino acids. In DNA form, the CDR3 reads TGTGCCAGCAGTCTCCTTAGCGAGACAGATACGCAGTATTTT. Amino acid sequence: CASSLLSETDTQYF.

This chain connects TRBV18 to TRBJ2-3; 9 positions match TRBD2. The CDR3 consists of 15 residues. Trimming removed 0 bases from V and 3 bases from J; junction bases left unmatched: 1. Looked up from germline, CDR1 is KGHSH and CDR2 is LQKENI. In nucleotides, the CDR3 is TGTGCCAGCTCACCACCGGGACTAGCAACAGATACGCAGTATTTT. This translates into CASSPPGLATDTQYF.

V gene TRBV5-1 combines with J gene TRBJ2-3; a possible D gene is TRBD1 (6 bases). The V and J ends lost 1 base and 0 bases respectively, with 9 bases between them. The CDR3 sequence is 15 residues long. Germline loops: CDR1 SGHRS, CDR2 YFSETQ. CDR3 nucleotide sequence: TGCGCCAGCAGCTTGACAGGGAAGAGCACAGATACGCAGTATTTT. Its protein is CASSLTGKSTDTQYF.

The CDR3 nucleotides read TGTGCCATCAGTGAGTCCAGGGGGAGTAACACTGAAGCTTTCTTT. Translation: CAISESRGSNTEAFF. This chain uses TRBV10-3 with TRBJ1-1, with TRBD1 identical over 7 bases. CDR3 size: 15 residues. With 0 bases clipped from V and 2 bases from J, the junction kept 3 bases outside the gene matches. CDR1 is ENHRY, CDR2 SYGVKD, per germline.

The table lists this clone with a few counts. The chain links TRBV18 to TRBJ2-7, with D tentatively TRBD1 (6 bases). The CDR3 consists of 15 residues. Trimming pared 1 base from V and 6 bases from J, leaving 16 bases between. In germline, CDR1 is KGHSH, CDR2 LQKENI. CDR3 in DNA: TGTGCCAGCTCACCACGGTGGCAGGGGAACGCCGAGCAGTACTTC. Amino acid sequence: CASSPRWQGNAEQYF.

V gene TRBV7-8 combines with J gene TRBJ2-5; D is ambiguous. The CDR3 is 12 residues long. V lost 6 bases, J lost 1 base, and 6 bases lay in between. CDR1 and CDR2 from the germline V gene are SGHVS and FQNEAQ. The CDR3 coding sequence is TGTGCCAGCAGAACGGGCCAAGAGACCCAGTACTTC. Encoded protein: CASRTGQETQYF. Filled out from reference TRBV7-8 and TRBJ2-5, the complete variable domain reads GAGVSQSPRYKVAKRGQDVALRCDPISGHVSLFWYQQALGQGPEFLTYFQNEAQLDKSGLPSDRFFAERPEGSVSTLKIQRTQQEDSAVYLCASRTGQETQYFGPGTRLLVL.

This clone was counted many times. J is TRBJ2-5 and V is TRBV11-2, with D perhaps TRBD2 (5 bases). V gave up 5 bases and J gave up 3 bases, with 13 bases separating them. The CDR3 loop spans 14 amino acids. Germline V gives CDR1 SGHAT, CDR2 FQNNGV. In nucleotides, the CDR3 is TGTGCCAGCAGCCCCGAGACGGGGAAAGAGACCCAGTACTTC. Translating it yields CASSPETGKETQYF.

The rearrangement joins TRBV5-1 to TRBJ1-2; maybe TRBD1 (6 bases). The CDR3 is made up of 14 amino acids. Per germline, CDR1 SGHRS and CDR2 YFSETQ. Trimming took 5 bases from V and 0 from J, leaving 11 bases between them. This CDR3 is CASSGQPTNYGYTF. CDR3 bases: TGCGCCAGCAGTGGACAGCCGACTAACTATGGCTACACCTTC.

The rearrangement joins TRBV5-6 to TRBJ2-5; D gene ambiguous. The germline V and J ends were trimmed by 4 bases and 2 bases, with 15 bases remaining between them. The CDR3 consists of 15 residues. The germline gives CDR1 SGHDT, CDR2 YYEEEE. Here the CDR3 reads CASSPQAGRQETQYF. DNA of the CDR3: TGTGCCAGCAGCCCCCAGGCAGGCCGTCAAGAGACCCAGTACTTC.

This sequence joins TRBV9 and TRBJ2-3, with D possibly being TRBD2 (6 bases). Germline CDR1 reads SGDLS; CDR2 reads YYNGEE. The CDR3 sequence is 16 residues long. V was clipped by 0 bases and J by 2 bases, with 13 bases between them. CDR3 DNA: TGTGCCAGCAGCGTAGATCTACGGGAGTTCACAGATACGCAGTATTTT. Protein product: CASSVDLREFTDTQYF.

V gene TRBV6-6 combines with J gene TRBJ2-3, with D possibly matching TRBD2 (7 bases). With 8 bases removed from V and 4 bases from J, the gap between germline ends came to 19 bases. Germline V gene lookup returns CDR1 MNHNY and CDR2 SVGAGI (reference sequence). The CDR3 runs 15 residues. This chain's CDR3 is CASYEGGSTADTQYF. The CDR3 DNA is TGTGCCAGCTACGAGGGGGGGAGCACCGCAGATACGCAGTATTTT.

V is TRBV5-5 and J is TRBJ2-7, with 7 positions matching TRBD2. The CDR3 has 15 amino acids. Per the germline V gene, CDR1 is SGHKS and CDR2 is YYEKEE (reference sequence). The V segment lost 2 bases and the J segment 7 bases; nucleotides outside the gene matches: 12. The CDR3 reads CASSFTSDPTGEQYF. The CDR3 DNA reads TGTGCCAGCAGCTTTACTAGCGACCCGACGGGTGAGCAGTACTTC. Using reference TRBV5-5 and TRBJ2-7 for the parts outside the CDR3, the full variable domain is DAGVTQSPTHLIKTRGQQVTLRCSPISGHKSVSWYQQVLGQGPQFIFQYYEKEERGRGNFPDRFSARQFPNYSSELNVNALLLGDSALYLCASSFTSDPTGEQYFGPGTRLTVT.

V gene TRBV7-8 combines with J gene TRBJ2-3, with TRBD2 matching 8 bases. Germline lookup yields CDR1 SGHVS and CDR2 FQNEAQ. V lost 4 bases to trimming and J lost 3 bases; unmatched junction nucleotides: 12. The CDR3 covers 17 residues. Written as DNA, the CDR3 is TGTGCCAGCAGCTCCGACAGGACTAGCACTTGGACAGATACGCAGTATTTT. Translation gives CASSSDRTSTWTDTQYF.

The chain couples TRBV28 to TRBJ1-4; 7 positions match TRBD1. The germline CDR1 and CDR2 sequences are MDHEN and SYDVKM. The CDR3 consists of 13 residues. Unmatched junction bases numbered 3, after V lost 3 bases and J lost 8 bases. The CDR3 region is CASSFAGGEKLFF. DNA for the CDR3: TGTGCCAGCAGTTTCGCAGGGGGAGAAAAACTGTTTTTT.

The rearrangement joins TRBV11-3 to TRBJ2-7, with a possible D match to TRBD2 (6 bases). The CDR3 is 15 amino acids. Trimming shortened V by 6 bases and J by 2 bases, and 17 bases separated the two germline ends. Germline V gene data show CDR1 as SGHNT and CDR2 as YENEEA. Written as DNA, the CDR3 is TGTGCCAGCAGTTCCTGGGAGGACCCTCCCTACGAGCAGTACTTC. It encodes CASSSWEDPPYEQYF. Variable domain in full (rest from reference TRBV11-3 and TRBJ2-7): EAGVVQSPRYKIIEKKQPVAFWCNPISGHNTLYWYLQNLGQGPELLIRYENEEAVDDSQLPKDRFSAERLKGVDSTLKIQPAELGDSAVYLCASSSWEDPPYEQYFGPGTRLTVT.

V gene TRBV19 combines with J gene TRBJ2-2; tentatively, D is TRBD2 (5 bases). CDR1 is LNHDA and CDR2 is SQIVND in the germline V gene (reference sequence). This CDR3 spans 17 amino acids. Deletions cut 10 bases from V and 6 bases from J, with 27 bases between. The CDR3 loop is CATRNGLGSTSAGELFF. The CDR3 bases are TGTGCCACACGAAACGGACTGGGGTCAACGAGCGCCGGGGAGCTGTTTTTT.